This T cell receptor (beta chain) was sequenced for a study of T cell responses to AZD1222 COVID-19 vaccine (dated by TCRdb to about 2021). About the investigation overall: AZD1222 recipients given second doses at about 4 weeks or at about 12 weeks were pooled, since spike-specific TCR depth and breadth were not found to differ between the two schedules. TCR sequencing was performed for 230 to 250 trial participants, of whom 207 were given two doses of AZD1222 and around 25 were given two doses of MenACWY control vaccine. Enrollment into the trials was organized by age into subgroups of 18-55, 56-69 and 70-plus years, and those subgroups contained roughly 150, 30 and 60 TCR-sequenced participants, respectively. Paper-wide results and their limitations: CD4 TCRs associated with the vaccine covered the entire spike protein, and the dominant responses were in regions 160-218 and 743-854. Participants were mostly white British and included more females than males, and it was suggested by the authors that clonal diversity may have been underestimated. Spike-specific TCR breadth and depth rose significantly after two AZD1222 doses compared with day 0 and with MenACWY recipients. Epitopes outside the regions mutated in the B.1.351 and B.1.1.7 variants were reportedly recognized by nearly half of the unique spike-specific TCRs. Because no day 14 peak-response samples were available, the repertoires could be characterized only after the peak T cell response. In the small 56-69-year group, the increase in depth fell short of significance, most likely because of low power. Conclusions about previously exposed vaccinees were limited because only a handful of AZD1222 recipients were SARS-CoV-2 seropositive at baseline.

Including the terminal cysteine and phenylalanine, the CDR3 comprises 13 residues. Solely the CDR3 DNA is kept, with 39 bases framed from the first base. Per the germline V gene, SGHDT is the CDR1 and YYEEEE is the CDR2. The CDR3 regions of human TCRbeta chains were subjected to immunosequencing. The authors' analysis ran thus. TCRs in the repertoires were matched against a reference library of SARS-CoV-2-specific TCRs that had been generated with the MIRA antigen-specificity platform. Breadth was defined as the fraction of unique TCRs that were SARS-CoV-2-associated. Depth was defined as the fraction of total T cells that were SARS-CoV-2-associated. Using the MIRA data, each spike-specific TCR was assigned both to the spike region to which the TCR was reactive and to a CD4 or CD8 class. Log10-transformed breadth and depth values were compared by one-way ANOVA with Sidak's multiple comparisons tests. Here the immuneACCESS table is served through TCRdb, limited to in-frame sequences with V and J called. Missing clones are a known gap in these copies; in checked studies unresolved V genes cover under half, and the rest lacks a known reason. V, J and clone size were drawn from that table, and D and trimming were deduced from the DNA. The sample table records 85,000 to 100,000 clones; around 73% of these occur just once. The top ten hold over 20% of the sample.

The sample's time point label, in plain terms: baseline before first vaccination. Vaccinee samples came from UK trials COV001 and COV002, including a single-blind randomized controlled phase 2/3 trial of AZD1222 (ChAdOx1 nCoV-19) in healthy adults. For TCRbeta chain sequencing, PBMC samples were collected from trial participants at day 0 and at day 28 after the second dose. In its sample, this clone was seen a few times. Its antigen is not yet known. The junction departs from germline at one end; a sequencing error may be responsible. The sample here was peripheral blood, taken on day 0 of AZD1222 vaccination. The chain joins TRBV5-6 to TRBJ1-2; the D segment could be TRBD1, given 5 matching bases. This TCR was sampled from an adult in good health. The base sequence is TGTGCCAGCAGCTTGGAATCCTGGCAACCGGGGGCCTTC. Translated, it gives CASSLESWQPGAF.